A selection of T cell receptor beta chains follows, all from one sample in a study of T cells in narcolepsy. TCRdb's table, derived via immunoSEQ multiplex PCR, lists solely in-frame clones and lacks some. The sample yields 25,000 to 40,000 clones, roughly nine tenths seen once. The specimen sequenced was CD45RA- memory CD4+ T cells from PBMCs. These receptors all come from a human donor with narcolepsy. The CDR3 runs from the conserved cysteine through the conserved F or W. The D gene is left open where the match is weak. Only part of the rows carry a size: once, few, many, or a class if the clone is expanded.

j_gene: TRBJ1-6; abundance: once; v_gene: TRBV18; len: 18; d_gene: NA; CDR3nt: TGTGCCAGCTCACCACAGTCAGGCCAACTCTCCTATAATTCACCCCTCCACTTT; CDR3aa: CASSPQSGQLSYNSPLHF
j_gene: TRBJ2-1; abundance: NA; v_gene: TRBV28; len: 17; d_gene: TRBD1; CDR3nt: TGTGCCAGCAGCTGGGACAGGGGGAAGCCGCATCTCAGGGAGCAGTTCTTC; CDR3aa: CASSWDRGKPHLREQFF
j_gene: TRBJ2-1; abundance: NA; v_gene: TRBV7-6; len: 15; d_gene: NA; CDR3nt: TGTGCCAGCAGCCCGATGTCGGCTAGCCTGGGTGAGCAGTTCTTC; CDR3aa: CASSPMSASLGEQFF
j_gene: TRBJ2-1; abundance: few; v_gene: TRBV4-1; len: 16; d_gene: TRBD1; CDR3nt: TGCGCCAGCAGCCACCGACCGGACAGGGTGTCCTATGAGCAGTTCTTC; CDR3aa: CASSHRPDRVSYEQFF
j_gene: TRBJ2-7; abundance: NA; v_gene: TRBV7-2; len: 13; d_gene: NA; CDR3nt: TGTGCCAGCTCCGCCGAGGGGCCGTACGAGCAGTACTTC; CDR3aa: CASSAEGPYEQYF
j_gene: TRBJ2-3; abundance: NA; v_gene: TRBV5-5; len: 14; d_gene: NA; CDR3nt: TGTGCCAGCAGCCGCCCGGGGAGCACAGATACGCAGTATTTT; CDR3aa: CASSRPGSTDTQYF
j_gene: TRBJ2-6; abundance: NA; v_gene: TRBV28; len: 20; d_gene: TRBD1; CDR3nt: TGTGCCAGCAGTCCGGGACAGGGGGCCAGCTCTCTCTCTGGGGCCAACGTCCTGACTTTC; CDR3aa: CASSPGQGASSLSGANVLTF
j_gene: TRBJ2-2; abundance: NA; v_gene: TRBV5-6; len: 13; d_gene: NA; CDR3nt: TGTGCCAGCAGGAAAACGGGGTCCGGGGAGCTGTTTTTT; CDR3aa: CASRKTGSGELFF
j_gene: TRBJ1-5; abundance: once; v_gene: TRBV19; len: 14; d_gene: NA; CDR3nt: TGTGCCAGTAGTAAACAGGGAAGGGATCAGCCCCAGCATTTT; CDR3aa: CASSKQGRDQPQHF
j_gene: TRBJ2-7; abundance: NA; v_gene: TRBV30; len: 13; d_gene: NA; CDR3nt: TGTGCCTGGAGTGTATGGTTGGCAAGGGAGCAGTACTTC; CDR3aa: CAWSVWLAREQYF
j_gene: TRBJ1-2; abundance: NA; v_gene: TRBV5-1; len: 16; d_gene: NA; CDR3nt: TGCGCCAGCAGCCCCAGCCCGGGACCCAGGAACTATGGCTACACCTTC; CDR3aa: CASSPSPGPRNYGYTF
j_gene: TRBJ2-3; abundance: few; v_gene: TRBV28; len: 14; d_gene: TRBD2; CDR3nt: TGTGCCAGCAGCGTGCGGGGGGGCTCAGATACGCAGTATTTT; CDR3aa: CASSVRGGSDTQYF
j_gene: TRBJ1-2; abundance: NA; v_gene: TRBV28; len: 15; d_gene: NA; CDR3nt: TGTGCCAGCAGTCCCTCCTTGACCTGGAACTATGGCTACACCTTC; CDR3aa: CASSPSLTWNYGYTF
j_gene: TRBJ1-2; abundance: NA; v_gene: TRBV6-5; len: 14; d_gene: NA; CDR3nt: TGTGCCAGCAGAAACCCGACAGGAGACCATGGCTACACCTTC; CDR3aa: CASRNPTGDHGYTF
j_gene: TRBJ2-7; abundance: NA; v_gene: TRBV28; len: 17; d_gene: NA; CDR3nt: TGTGCCAGCAGCCATCAAAGGCGGGTGCTACAGGGCTACGAGCAGTACTTC; CDR3aa: CASSHQRRVLQGYEQYF
j_gene: TRBJ2-1; abundance: once; v_gene: TRBV5-5; len: 15; d_gene: NA; CDR3nt: TGTGCCAGCAGCTTCACAGCTACCTCCTACAATGAGCAGTTCTTC; CDR3aa: CASSFTATSYNEQFF
j_gene: TRBJ2-7; abundance: NA; v_gene: TRBV6-1; len: 14; d_gene: NA; CDR3nt: TGTGCCAGCAGTGAACCAGGGCGGACCTACGAGCAGTACTTC; CDR3aa: CASSEPGRTYEQYF
j_gene: TRBJ1-3; abundance: NA; v_gene: TRBV7-6; len: 12; d_gene: NA; CDR3nt: TGTGCCAGCAGCGCCGGTGGAAACACCATATATTTT; CDR3aa: CASSAGGNTIYF
j_gene: TRBJ1-2; abundance: NA; v_gene: TRBV28; len: 15; d_gene: NA; CDR3nt: TGTGCCAGCAGTTTATCGGACCTTACCCGGAGGGGCTACACCTTC; CDR3aa: CASSLSDLTRRGYTF
j_gene: TRBJ2-1; abundance: NA; v_gene: TRBV27; len: 14; d_gene: NA; CDR3nt: TGTGCCAGCTTGGGAAGGGGGTCGGAGAATGAGCAGTTCTTC; CDR3aa: CASLGRGSENEQFF
j_gene: TRBJ2-2; abundance: NA; v_gene: TRBV5-1; len: 14; d_gene: TRBD2; CDR3nt: TGCGCCAGCAGCGTAGCGGGGGCCACCGGGGAGCTGTTTTTT; CDR3aa: CASSVAGATGELFF
j_gene: TRBJ2-6; abundance: NA; v_gene: TRBV7-3; len: 17; d_gene: NA; CDR3nt: TGTGCCAGCAGCTTATCCAGTGGGGTAACTGGGGCCAACGTCCTGACTTTC; CDR3aa: CASSLSSGVTGANVLTF
j_gene: TRBJ2-5; abundance: NA; v_gene: TRBV4-3; len: 14; d_gene: TRBD1; CDR3nt: TGCGCCAGCAGCCTAGGGACAGGCCAAGAGACCCAGTACTTC; CDR3aa: CASSLGTGQETQYF
j_gene: TRBJ1-3; abundance: NA; v_gene: TRBV6-5; len: 16; d_gene: NA; CDR3nt: TGTGCCAGCAGTTACTCGACAGGACACTCTGGAAACACCATATATTTT; CDR3aa: CASSYSTGHSGNTIYF